The present entry profiles one T cell receptor beta chain with its context. Only in-frame clones appear in the TCRdb table, and some are missing; sequencing was by immunoSEQ multiplex PCR. The sample shows 400,000 to 450,000 clones, approximately 90% of them seen only once. The data stem from a study of blood T cell repertoires in COVID-19. At the level of the study: T cells, B-cell-depleted T cells, or PBMCs provided the cDNA or gDNA that served as material.

Trimming stripped 0 bases from V and 6 bases from J, with 16 bases between. CDR3 length: 16 residues. Germline V gives CDR1 MGHRA, CDR2 YSYEKL. Seattle's cohort entered during active infection and was followed longitudinally. Sequenced sample: peripheral blood. The source of this sequence is a man between 18 and 29 years old with COVID-19, enrolled during active disease. The gene calls are TRBV4-1 and TRBJ2-3; D is possibly TRBD2 (5 bases). Here the CDR3 DNA reads TGCGCCAGCAGCCAAGATCATCCGGGAATCGCGGATACGCAGTATTTT. It translates to CASSQDHPGIADTQYF.